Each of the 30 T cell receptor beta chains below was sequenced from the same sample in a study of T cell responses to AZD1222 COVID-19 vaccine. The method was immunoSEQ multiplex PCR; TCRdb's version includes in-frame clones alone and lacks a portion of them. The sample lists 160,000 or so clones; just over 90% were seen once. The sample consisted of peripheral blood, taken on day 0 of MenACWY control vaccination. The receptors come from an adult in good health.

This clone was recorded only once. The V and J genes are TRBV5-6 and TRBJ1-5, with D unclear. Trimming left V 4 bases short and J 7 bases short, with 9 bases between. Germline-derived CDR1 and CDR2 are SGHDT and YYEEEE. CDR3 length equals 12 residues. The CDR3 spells CASSLGNQPQHF. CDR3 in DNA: TGTGCCAGCAGCCTGGGAAACCAGCCCCAGCATTTT.

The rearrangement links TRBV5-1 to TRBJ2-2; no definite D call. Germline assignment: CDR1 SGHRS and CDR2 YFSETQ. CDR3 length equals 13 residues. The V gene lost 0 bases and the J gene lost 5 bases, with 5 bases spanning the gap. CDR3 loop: CASSLAETGELFF. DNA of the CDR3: TGCGCCAGCAGCTTGGCCGAAACCGGGGAGCTGTTTTTT.

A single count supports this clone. The CDR3 coding sequence is TGTGCCAGCAGTTTCGGGGGGGCATCTAACTATGGCTACACCTTC. This translates into CASSFGGASNYGYTF. The chain employs TRBV28 and TRBJ1-2, with D perhaps TRBD1 (6 bases). Per germline, CDR1 MDHEN and CDR2 SYDVKM. The CDR3 consists of 15 residues. V lost 3 bases to trimming and J lost 0 bases, with 11 bases between them.

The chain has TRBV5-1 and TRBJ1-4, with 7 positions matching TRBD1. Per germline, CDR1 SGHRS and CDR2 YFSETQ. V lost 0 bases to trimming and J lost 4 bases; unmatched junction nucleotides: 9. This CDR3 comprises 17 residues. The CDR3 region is CASSLGRWTGDNEKLFF. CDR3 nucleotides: TGCGCCAGCAGCTTGGGAAGGTGGACAGGTGATAATGAAAAACTGTTTTTT.

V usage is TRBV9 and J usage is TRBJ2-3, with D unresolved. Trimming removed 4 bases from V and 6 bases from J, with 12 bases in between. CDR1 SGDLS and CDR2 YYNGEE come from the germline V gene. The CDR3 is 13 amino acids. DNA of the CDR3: TGTGCCAGCAGCCCAGACCTGCGGGATACGCAGTATTTT. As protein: CASSPDLRDTQYF. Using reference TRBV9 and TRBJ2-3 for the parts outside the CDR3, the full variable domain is DSGVTQTPKHLITATGQRVTLRCSPRSGDLSVYWYQQSLDQGLQFLIQYYNGEERAKGNILERFSAQQFPDLHSELNLSSLELGDSALYFCASSPDLRDTQYFGPGTRLTVL.

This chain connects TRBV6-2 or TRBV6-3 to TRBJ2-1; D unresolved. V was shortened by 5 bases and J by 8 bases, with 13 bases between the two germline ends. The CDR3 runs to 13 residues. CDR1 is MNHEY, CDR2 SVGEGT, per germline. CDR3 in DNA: TGTGCCAGCAGTAAAGGGTTTCTCGATGAGCAGTTCTTC. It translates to CASSKGFLDEQFF.

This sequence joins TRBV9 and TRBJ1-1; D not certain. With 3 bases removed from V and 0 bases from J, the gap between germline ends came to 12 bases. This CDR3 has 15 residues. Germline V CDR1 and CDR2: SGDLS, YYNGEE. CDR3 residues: CASSEQAFVNTEAFF. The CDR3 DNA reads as TGTGCCAGCAGCGAGCAGGCCTTCGTGAACACTGAAGCTTTCTTT.

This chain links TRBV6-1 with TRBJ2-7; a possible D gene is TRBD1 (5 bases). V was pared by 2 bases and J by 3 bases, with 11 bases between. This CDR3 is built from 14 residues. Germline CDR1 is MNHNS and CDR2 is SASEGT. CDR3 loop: CASSESGRDYEQYF. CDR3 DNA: TGTGCCAGCAGTGAATCGGGCAGGGACTACGAGCAGTACTTC.

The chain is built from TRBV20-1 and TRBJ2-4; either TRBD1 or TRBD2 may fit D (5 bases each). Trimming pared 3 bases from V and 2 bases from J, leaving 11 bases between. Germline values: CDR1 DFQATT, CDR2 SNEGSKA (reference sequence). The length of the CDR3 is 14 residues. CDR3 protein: CSASRTGPKNIQYF. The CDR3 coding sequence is TGCAGTGCTAGTCGGACGGGACCCAAAAACATTCAGTACTTC.

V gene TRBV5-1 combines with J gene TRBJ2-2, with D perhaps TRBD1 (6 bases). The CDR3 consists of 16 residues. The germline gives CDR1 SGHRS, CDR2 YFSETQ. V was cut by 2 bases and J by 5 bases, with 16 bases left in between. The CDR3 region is CASSFMPGAGTGELFF. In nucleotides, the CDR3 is TGCGCCAGCAGCTTTATGCCAGGGGCCGGGACCGGGGAGCTGTTTTTT.

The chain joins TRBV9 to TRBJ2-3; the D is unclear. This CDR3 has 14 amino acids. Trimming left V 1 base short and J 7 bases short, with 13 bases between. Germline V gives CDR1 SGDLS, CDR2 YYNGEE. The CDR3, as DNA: TGTGCCAGCAGCGTATCGGACCCCACCTATACGCAGTATTTT. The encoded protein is CASSVSDPTYTQYF.

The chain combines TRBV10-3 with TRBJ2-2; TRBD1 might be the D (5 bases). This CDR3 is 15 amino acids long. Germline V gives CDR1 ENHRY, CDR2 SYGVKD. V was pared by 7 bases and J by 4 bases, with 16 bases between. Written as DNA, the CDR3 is TGTGCCATCAACAAACAACAGGATGTCACCGGGGAGCTGTTTTTT. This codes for CAINKQQDVTGELFF.

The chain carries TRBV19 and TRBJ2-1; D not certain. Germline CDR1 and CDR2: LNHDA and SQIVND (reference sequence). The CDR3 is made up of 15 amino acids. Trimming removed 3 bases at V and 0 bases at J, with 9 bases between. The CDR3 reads CASSIAQFSYNEQFF. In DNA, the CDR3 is TGTGCCAGTAGTATCGCACAGTTCTCCTACAATGAGCAGTTCTTC.

DNA for the CDR3: TGTGCCAGCAGCTTAAGCCCCTGGGGAGATGAGCAGTTCTTC. Translating it yields CASSLSPWGDEQFF. The chain combines TRBV7-2 with TRBJ2-1, with TRBD2 as a possible D gene (5 bases). The germline gives CDR1 SGHTA, CDR2 FQGNSA. V was clipped by 2 bases and J by 8 bases, with 13 bases between them. The CDR3 covers 14 residues.

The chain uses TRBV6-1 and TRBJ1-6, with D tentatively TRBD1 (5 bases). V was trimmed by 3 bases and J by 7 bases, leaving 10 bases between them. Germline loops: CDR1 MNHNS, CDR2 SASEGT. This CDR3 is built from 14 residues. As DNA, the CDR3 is TGTGCCAGCAGTGATTGGGGGAGCAATTCACCCCTCCACTTT. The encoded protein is CASSDWGSNSPLHF.

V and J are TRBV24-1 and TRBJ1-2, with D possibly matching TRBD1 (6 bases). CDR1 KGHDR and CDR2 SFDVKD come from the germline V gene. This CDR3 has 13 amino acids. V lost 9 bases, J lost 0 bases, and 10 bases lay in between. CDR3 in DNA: TGTGCCACCTCGGACAGAGCTAACTATGGCTACACCTTC. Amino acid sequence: CATSDRANYGYTF.

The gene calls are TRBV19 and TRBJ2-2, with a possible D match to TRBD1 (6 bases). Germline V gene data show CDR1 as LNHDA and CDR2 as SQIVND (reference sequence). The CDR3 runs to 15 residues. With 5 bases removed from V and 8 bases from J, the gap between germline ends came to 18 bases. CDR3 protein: CASSGTPAFIGELFF. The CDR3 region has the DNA TGTGCCAGTAGTGGGACACCAGCCTTTATTGGGGAGCTGTTTTTT.

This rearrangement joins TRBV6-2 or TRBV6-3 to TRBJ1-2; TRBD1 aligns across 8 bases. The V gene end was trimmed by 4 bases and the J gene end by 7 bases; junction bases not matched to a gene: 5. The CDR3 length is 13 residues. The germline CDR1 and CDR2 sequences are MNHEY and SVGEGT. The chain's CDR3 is CASSSHRGVGYTF. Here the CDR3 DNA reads TGTGCCAGCAGTTCGCACAGGGGGGTTGGCTACACCTTC.

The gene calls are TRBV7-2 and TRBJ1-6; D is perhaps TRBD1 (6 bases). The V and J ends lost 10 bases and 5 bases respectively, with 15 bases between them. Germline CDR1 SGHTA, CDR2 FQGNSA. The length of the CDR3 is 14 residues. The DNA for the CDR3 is TGTGCCACCCGAAGGGGGTTCCATAATTCACCCCTCCACTTT. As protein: CATRRGFHNSPLHF.

This CDR3 is CASSPWGWDPEAFF. CDR3 nucleotides: TGTGCCAGCAGCCCTTGGGGTTGGGACCCTGAAGCTTTCTTT. The V and J genes are TRBV3-1 (or the pseudogene TRBV3-2) and TRBJ1-1; possibly TRBD1 for D (5 bases). V shed 4 bases and J shed 6 bases, with 15 bases lying between them. CDR1 LGHDT and CDR2 YNNKEL come from the germline V gene (reference sequence). The CDR3 extends over 14 amino acids.

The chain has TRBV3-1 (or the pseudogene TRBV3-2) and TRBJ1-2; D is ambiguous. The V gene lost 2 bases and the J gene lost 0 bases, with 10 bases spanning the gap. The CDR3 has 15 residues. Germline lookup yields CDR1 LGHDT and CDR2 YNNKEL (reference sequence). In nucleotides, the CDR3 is TGTGCCAGCAGCCAACCACCACCTACTAACTATGGCTACACCTTC. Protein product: CASSQPPPTNYGYTF.

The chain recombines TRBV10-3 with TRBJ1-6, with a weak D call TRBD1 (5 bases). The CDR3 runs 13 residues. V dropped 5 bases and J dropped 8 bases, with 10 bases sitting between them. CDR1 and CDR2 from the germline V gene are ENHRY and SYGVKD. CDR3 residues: CAISSQQDSPLHF. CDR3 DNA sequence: TGTGCCATCAGTTCGCAACAGGATTCACCCCTCCACTTT.

CDR3 loop: CASSSGHQREGYTF. DNA of the CDR3: TGTGCCAGCAGTTCGGGACACCAAAGGGAAGGCTACACCTTC. The chain uses TRBV28 and TRBJ1-2; D might be TRBD1 (6 bases). The ends were cut back, 4 bases at V and 8 bases at J, with 17 bases in the middle. Germline V lookup: CDR1 MDHEN, CDR2 SYDVKM. The CDR3 is 14 residues long.

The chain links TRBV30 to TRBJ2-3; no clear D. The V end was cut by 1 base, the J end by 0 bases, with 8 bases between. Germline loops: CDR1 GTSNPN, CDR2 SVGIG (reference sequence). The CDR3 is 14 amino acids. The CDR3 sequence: CAWSGGQSTDTQYF. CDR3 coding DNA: TGTGCCTGGAGTGGGGGTCAGAGCACAGATACGCAGTATTTT.

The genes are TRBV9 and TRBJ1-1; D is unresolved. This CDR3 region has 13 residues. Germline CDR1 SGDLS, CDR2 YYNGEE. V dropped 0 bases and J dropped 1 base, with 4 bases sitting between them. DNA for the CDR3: TGTGCCAGCAGCGTAGGTACGAACACTGAAGCTTTCTTT. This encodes CASSVGTNTEAFF.

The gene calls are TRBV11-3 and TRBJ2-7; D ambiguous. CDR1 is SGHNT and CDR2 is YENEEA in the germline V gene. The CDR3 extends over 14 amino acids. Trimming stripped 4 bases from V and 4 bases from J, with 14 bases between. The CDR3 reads CASSSSRSGYEQYF. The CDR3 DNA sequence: TGTGCCAGCAGCTCCTCCCGGTCTGGGTACGAGCAGTACTTC.

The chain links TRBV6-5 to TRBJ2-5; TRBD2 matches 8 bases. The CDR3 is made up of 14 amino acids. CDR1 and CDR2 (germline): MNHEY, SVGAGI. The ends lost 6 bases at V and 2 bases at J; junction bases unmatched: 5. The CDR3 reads CASSRGGLQETQYF. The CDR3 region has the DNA TGTGCCAGCAGCCGGGGGGGGCTACAAGAGACCCAGTACTTC.

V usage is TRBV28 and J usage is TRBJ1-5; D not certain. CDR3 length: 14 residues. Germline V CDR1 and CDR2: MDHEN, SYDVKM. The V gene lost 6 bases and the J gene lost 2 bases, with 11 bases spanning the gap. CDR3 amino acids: CASSLGNGNQPQHF. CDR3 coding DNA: TGTGCCAGCAGCCTAGGGAACGGCAATCAGCCCCAGCATTTT.

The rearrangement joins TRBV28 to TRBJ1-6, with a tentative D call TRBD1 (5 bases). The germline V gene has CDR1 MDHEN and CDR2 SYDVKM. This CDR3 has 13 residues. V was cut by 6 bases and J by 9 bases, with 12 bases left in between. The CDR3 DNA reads TGTGCCAGCAGGGCCCAAGGGACTTCACCCCTCCACTTT. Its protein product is CASRAQGTSPLHF.

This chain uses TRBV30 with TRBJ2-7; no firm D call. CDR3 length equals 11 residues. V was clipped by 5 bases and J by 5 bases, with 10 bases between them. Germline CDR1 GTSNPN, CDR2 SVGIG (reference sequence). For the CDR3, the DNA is TGTGCCTGGGGAGACCGCCACGAGCAGTACTTC. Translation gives CAWGDRHEQYF.